The rows below give T cell receptor beta chains drawn from one sample of a study of blood T cell repertoires in COVID-19. Profiled with immunoSEQ multiplex PCR; TCRdb holds only in-frame clones, not every one. The sample includes 100,000 or so clones, approximately 84% of them seen just once. Specimen: peripheral blood. The receptors derive from a human donor in a cohort sampled during active COVID-19. Each CDR3 is given with its conserved first and last residue. Fields, in order: CDR3 DNA, CDR3 protein, V gene, J gene, D gene, clone size. D genes are given only for firm matches. Some rows mark clone size as missing; the rest say once, few, many or name a class of expanded clone.

TGTGCCTGGAGTGTCGACAGGGGATCGGTGAACACTGAAGCTTTCTTT	CAWSVDRGSVNTEAFF	TRBV30	TRBJ1-1	TRBD1	NA
TGTGCCAGCAGCATAACTAGGTTGGAGCAAGAGACCCAGTACTTC	CASSITRLEQETQYF	TRBV2	TRBJ2-5	NA	NA
TGTGCCAGCAGTTACTCGATGGGGACACTGAATGAAAAACTGTTTTTT	CASSYSMGTLNEKLFF	TRBV6-5	TRBJ1-4	NA	once
TGTGCCAGCTCACCTCCCCTAGCGGGGGGTAAGGATACGCAGTATTTT	CASSPPLAGGKDTQYF	TRBV18	TRBJ2-3	TRBD2	NA
TGTGCCAGCAGCAAAACAGGGGTTAATGGAAACACCATATATTTT	CASSKTGVNGNTIYF	TRBV7-8	TRBJ1-3	TRBD1	NA
TGTGCCAGCAGCGCAGACGGGGGCGGGGGTTCACCCCTCCACTTT	CASSADGGGGSPLHF	TRBV9	TRBJ1-6	NA	NA
TGTGCCAGCAGCTCACAGATGAACACTGAAGCTTTCTTT	CASSSQMNTEAFF	TRBV7-3	TRBJ1-1	NA	NA
TGTGCCAGCAGTCAATCAGGGGACGAGCAGTACTTC	CASSQSGDEQYF	TRBV6-5	TRBJ2-7	NA	once
TGTGCCAGCACCCTAGCGGGAACATTGAGTGAGCAGTTCTTC	CASTLAGTLSEQFF	TRBV2	TRBJ2-1	TRBD2	NA
TGTGCCAGCAGCCACCGGGACAGGGGGACTGGGGCCAACGTCCTGACTTTC	CASSHRDRGTGANVLTF	TRBV3-1/TRBV3-2	TRBJ2-6	TRBD1	NA
TGTGCCAGCAGCCAGTGGGACAGGGGAGGTGAAAAACTGTTTTTT	CASSQWDRGGEKLFF	TRBV3-1/TRBV3-2	TRBJ1-4	TRBD1	NA
TGTGCCAGCCGCAGCGGGGGTAACACAGATACGCAGTATTTT	CASRSGGNTDTQYF	TRBV6-5	TRBJ2-3	TRBD2	NA
TGTGCCAGCAGCCCTGGTAAGGACAGGAACACTGAAGCTTTCTTT	CASSPGKDRNTEAFF	TRBV21-1	TRBJ1-1	NA	once
TGTGCCAGCAGTCCCGGCACCGGGTATGGCTACACCTTC	CASSPGTGYGYTF	TRBV6-5	TRBJ1-2	NA	NA
TGCGCCAGTAATTCGGGTCCGACAGAGACCCAGTACTTC	CASNSGPTETQYF	TRBV5-1	TRBJ2-5	NA	NA
TGCAGCGTCCGCGGGGGGGGTGAGCAGTTCTTC	CSVRGGGEQFF	TRBV29-1	TRBJ2-1	TRBD2	NA
TGTGCCAGCAGTTACCTCACAGGGAACGGCTACACCTTC	CASSYLTGNGYTF	TRBV6-5	TRBJ1-2	NA	NA
TGTGCCAGCAGTTTAGACAGTCCGAACACCGGGGAGCTGTTTTTT	CASSLDSPNTGELFF	TRBV27	TRBJ2-2	NA	NA
TGTGCCAGCAGTTACTCGAGTGGCAATGAGCAGTTCTTC	CASSYSSGNEQFF	TRBV6-6	TRBJ2-1	NA	few
TGTGCCATCAGTGACCACAGGGGAGATCAGCCCCAGCATTTT	CAISDHRGDQPQHF	TRBV10-3	TRBJ1-5	TRBD1	NA
TGTGCCAGCAGCCCTGGAGGCAGGTGGGGCAAAAACATTCAGTACTTC	CASSPGGRWGKNIQYF	TRBV6-2/TRBV6-3	TRBJ2-4	NA	NA
TGTGCCAGCAGTTTAAGGGGTAACTATGGCTACACCTTC	CASSLRGNYGYTF	TRBV27	TRBJ1-2	NA	NA
TGTGCCACCAGCAGAGCCAGTTACTCCTATAATTCACCCCTCCACTTT	CATSRASYSYNSPLHF	TRBV15	TRBJ1-6	NA	NA
TGCGCCAGCAGACAGGGGCAGACCACCGGGGAGCTGTTTTTT	CASRQGQTTGELFF	TRBV10-1	TRBJ2-2	TRBD1	NA
TGTGCCAGCAGGGACAGTATCAATCAGCCCCAGCATTTT	CASRDSINQPQHF	TRBV6-5	TRBJ1-5	NA	few
TGTGCCACCCGTTACCTGGGGCGGGAGTTGGCCCCCGGGGAGCTGTTTTTT	CATRYLGRELAPGELFF	TRBV24-1	TRBJ2-2	TRBD2	NA
TGTGCCAGCAGTGATCAAGGGGCTCTTACAACTTTCTTT	CASSDQGALTTFF	TRBV25-1	TRBJ1-1	NA	NA
TGTGCCAGCAGCTGGGGGGGCACAGATACGCAGTATTTT	CASSWGGTDTQYF	TRBV7-3	TRBJ2-3	NA	NA
TGTGCCAGCTCACTAGGAGTTTATGGCTACACCTTC	CASSLGVYGYTF	TRBV18	TRBJ1-2	NA	NA
TGCGCCAGCACCCTCCAGTGGAGCTCTGGGGCCAACGTCCTGACTTTC	CASTLQWSSGANVLTF	TRBV5-1	TRBJ2-6	NA	many
TGTGCCATCACCCCCCCCAGGGCCGCTAATGAAAAACTGTTTTTT	CAITPPRAANEKLFF	TRBV10-3	TRBJ1-4	NA	NA
TGTGCCAGCAGTGAAGAGGGGGTCGGGGAGCTGTTTTTT	CASSEEGVGELFF	TRBV2	TRBJ2-2	NA	once
TGTGCCAGCAGCCACAGGGAGAACACTGAAGCTTTCTTT	CASSHRENTEAFF	TRBV7-9	TRBJ1-1	NA	NA
TGTGCCTGGAGTGTTGTGGGAGTGTATCAGCCCCAGCATTTT	CAWSVVGVYQPQHF	TRBV30	TRBJ1-5	NA	NA
TGTGCCAGCAGCCTAAGGACTAGCGGGCAAGAGACCCAGTACTTC	CASSLRTSGQETQYF	TRBV5-4	TRBJ2-5	TRBD2	NA
TGTGCCAGCAGCTTGCCGGGGGACGGCACAGATACGCAGTATTTT	CASSLPGDGTDTQYF	TRBV5-8	TRBJ2-3	NA	NA
TGTGCCACCAGTGATTCGAGGGCGGACCAAGAGACCCAGTACTTC	CATSDSRADQETQYF	TRBV24-1	TRBJ2-5	NA	NA
TGTGCCAGCAGCTACCCGGGACTAGCGGGAGTATACGAGCAGTACTTC	CASSYPGLAGVYEQYF	TRBV11-3	TRBJ2-7	TRBD2	NA
TGTGCCAGCAGCCCCGTTCCGGGGGGGAACACTGAAGCTTTCTTT	CASSPVPGGNTEAFF	TRBV6-5	TRBJ1-1	NA	NA